This passage covers 7 T cell receptor beta chains from one sample sequenced in a study of spatial heterogeneity in lung cancer. Documented time point: sample taken at primary tumor resection. TCRdb analysed the 5' RACE reads with MiXCR anew, one entry per CDR3 protein. The table has approximately 92,000 distinct CDR3 sequences, around 12% seen once. The source material was PBMCs, sampled at surgery. These receptors were collected from a male donor with early-stage non-small cell lung cancer.

V gene TRBV6-2 or TRBV6-3 combines with J gene TRBJ1-1, with 10 bases fitting TRBD1. This CDR3 spans 15 amino acids. Germline lookup yields CDR1 MNHEY and CDR2 SVGEGT. Losses at the gene ends were 4 bases for V and 5 bases for J; bases not matched to a gene: 7. CDR3 DNA: TGTGCCAGCAGTTTATCGGGACAGGGGAGGACTGAAGCTTTCTTT. Its protein product is CASSLSGQGRTEAFF.

This clonotype was seen repeatedly, ten times or more. This chain joins TRBV5-6 and TRBJ1-5, with no clear D. This CDR3 has 14 residues. The germline gives CDR1 SGHDT, CDR2 YYEEEE. V shed 0 bases and J shed 5 bases, with 9 bases lying between them. The CDR3 sequence is CASSLASRDQPQHF. CDR3 bases: TGTGCCAGCAGCTTGGCGTCACGCGATCAGCCCCAGCATTTT.

This clonotype appeared many times. This chain connects TRBV20-1 to TRBJ1-3; D not certain. The CDR3 has 15 residues. The V end was cut by 1 base, the J end by 3 bases, with 13 bases between. CDR1 DFQATT and CDR2 SNEGSKA come from the germline V gene (reference sequence). Here the CDR3 DNA reads TGCAGTGCTAGAGTACGGGGTGATGTTGGAAACACCATATATTTT. Translating it yields CSARVRGDVGNTIYF.

The rearrangement uses TRBV24-1 and TRBJ2-5, with 11 bases fitting TRBD2. Unmatched junction bases numbered 13, after V lost 3 bases and J lost 5 bases. CDR1 and CDR2 (germline): KGHDR, SFDVKD. The CDR3 contains 18 residues. The CDR3 DNA reads as TGTGCCACCAGTGATGGGGGGGGACTAGCGGACCGGTGGGAGACCCAGTACTTC. Protein product: CATSDGGGLADRWETQYF.

This clonotype was recorded a few times. One end of the junction is discordant with germline, which a read error may explain. The chain combines TRBV25-1 with TRBJ2-1; 8 bases line up with TRBD2. Germline CDR1 and CDR2: MGHDK and SYGVNS. The CDR3 runs to 14 residues. In DNA, the CDR3 is TGTGCCAGCAGTGGGACTAGCTCCCACAATGAGCAGTTCTTC. Its protein is CASSGTSSHNEQFF.

The rearrangement uses TRBV30 and TRBJ1-1; D gene unclear. Per germline, CDR1 GTSNPN and CDR2 SVGIG (reference sequence). The CDR3 sequence is 11 residues long. V lost 5 bases to trimming and J lost 5 bases, with 9 bases between them. The CDR3 here is CAWRRETEAFF. The CDR3 nucleotides are TGTGCCTGGCGGCGCGAGACTGAAGCTTTCTTT.

A few counts support this clonotype. The chain has TRBV29-1 and TRBJ2-5; 10 bases line up with TRBD2. Germline assignment: CDR1 SQVTM and CDR2 ANQGSEA. Trimming cost V 6 bases and J 0 bases; bases outside gene matches: 10. This CDR3 spans 16 amino acids. The CDR3 bases are TGCAGCGTAGGCGGGCTAGCGGGGGCCTACCAAGAGACCCAGTACTTC. This codes for CSVGGLAGAYQETQYF.